Presented here are 23 T cell receptor beta chains from one specimen sequenced in a study of blood T cell repertoires in COVID-19. Method: immunoSEQ multiplex PCR; TCRdb's copy keeps in-frame clones and lacks some. The table records 120,000 to 150,000 clones, roughly nine tenths of them present only once. Sequencing was carried out using peripheral blood. All receptors derive from a man between 18 and 35 years old with COVID-19, enrolled during active disease.

This clone was counted between two and nine times. The CDR3 region is CASSGQGAGSNEQFF. In DNA form, the CDR3 reads TGTGCCAGCAGCGGACAGGGGGCTGGGTCCAATGAGCAGTTCTTC. V and J are TRBV7-3 and TRBJ2-1; 11 nucleotides agree with TRBD1. Trimming removed 5 bases from V and 6 bases from J; junction bases left unmatched: 6. Per the germline V gene, CDR1 is SGHTA and CDR2 is FQGTGA. This CDR3 spans 15 amino acids.

This chain uses TRBV28 with TRBJ1-5; 7 bases align to TRBD1. From germline, CDR1 is MDHEN and CDR2 SYDVKM. This CDR3 contains 14 residues. Trimming removed 7 bases from V and 4 bases from J; junction bases left unmatched: 7. The CDR3 bases are TGTGCCAGCACCCTGACAGGGAGGAATCAGCCCCAGCATTTT. Translation gives CASTLTGRNQPQHF.

The V call is TRBV15, the J call TRBJ1-3; 8 bases fit TRBD1. With 4 bases clipped from V and 2 bases from J, the junction kept 10 bases outside the gene matches. Germline V gene sequence: CDR1 LNHNV, CDR2 YYDKDF (reference sequence). This CDR3 comprises 17 residues. The chain's CDR3 is CATSKRQGLRPGNTIYF. The CDR3 DNA follows: TGTGCCACCAGCAAAAGACAGGGGCTAAGGCCTGGAAACACCATATATTTT.

The rearrangement links TRBV6-5 to TRBJ1-5; the match to TRBD1 covers 7 bases. Germline V gene data show CDR1 as MNHEY and CDR2 as SVGAGI. Trimming cost V 8 bases and J 5 bases; bases outside gene matches: 3. This CDR3 has 12 residues. The DNA for the CDR3 is TGTGCCAGCCGACAGGGAGATCAGCCCCAGCATTTT. Translating gives CASRQGDQPQHF.

This clone appeared a single time. The rearrangement links TRBV28 to TRBJ2-7, with 7 nucleotides matching TRBD1. CDR3 length: 16 amino acids. CDR1 and CDR2 (germline): MDHEN, SYDVKM. Trimming at V came to 6 bases and at J to 2 bases, leaving 13 bases not matched to a gene. The CDR3 nucleotides read TGTGCCAGCAGCCCCGTCGGGACAGCAAATCCCTACGAGCAGTACTTC. Residues: CASSPVGTANPYEQYF.

This chain connects TRBV13 to TRBJ2-7; 7 bases fit TRBD2. V gave up 6 bases and J gave up 3 bases; unmatched junction bases: 14. Germline CDR1 PRHDT, CDR2 FYEKMQ (reference sequence). The CDR3 is made up of 16 amino acids. CDR3 in amino acids: CASSPPGGGSDYEQYF. CDR3 nucleotide sequence: TGTGCCAGCAGTCCCCCCGGTGGCGGGAGTGACTACGAGCAGTACTTC.

The CDR3 sequence: CASSTGDGYTF. CDR3 nucleotide sequence: TGTGCCAGCTCAACAGGGGATGGCTACACCTTC. The V gene is TRBV18, the J gene TRBJ1-2; 7 bases are a match to TRBD1. The germline V gene encodes CDR1 KGHSH and CDR2 LQKENI. The V segment lost 5 bases and the J segment 6 bases; nucleotides outside the gene matches: 0. This CDR3 is built from 11 residues.

This clone occurred once. The genes are TRBV27 and TRBJ2-3; D unresolved. V was clipped by 6 bases and J by 4 bases, with 8 bases between them. Per the germline V gene, CDR1 is MNHEY and CDR2 is SMNVEV (reference sequence). This CDR3 contains 12 residues. The DNA of the CDR3 is TGTGCCAGCAGGAGGTGGGCAGATACGCAGTATTTT. It codes for CASRRWADTQYF.

This sequence joins TRBV20-1 and TRBJ1-2; no clear D. Germline CDR1 is DFQATT and CDR2 is SNEGSKA (reference sequence). Between the trimmed V and J ends, which lost 1 base and 8 bases, there was a span of 8 bases. This CDR3 is 11 amino acids long. The CDR3 nucleotides are TGCAGTGCTAGAGGGGAGGAAGGCTACACCTTC. Translating gives CSARGEEGYTF.

The chain joins TRBV5-1 to TRBJ1-1; D perhaps matches TRBD1 (6 bases). CDR3 length: 16 amino acids. Looked up from germline, CDR1 is SGHRS and CDR2 is YFSETQ. Trimming shortened V by 5 bases and J by 4 bases, and 21 bases separated the two germline ends. CDR3 bases: TGCGCCAGCAGATTCAGGGGTTCCGGGGTGACCACTGAAGCTTTCTTT. This gives the protein CASRFRGSGVTTEAFF.

J is TRBJ1-2 and V is TRBV6-5, with 9 bases fitting TRBD1. CDR3 size: 15 residues. The V and J ends lost 6 bases and 8 bases, in that order; junction bases with no gene match: 13. Germline-derived CDR1 and CDR2 are MNHEY and SVGAGI. The CDR3 DNA follows: TGTGCCAGCAGATTACTAACAGGGGGCAGGGGAGGCTACACCTTC. Translating gives CASRLLTGGRGGYTF.

The chain uses TRBV7-9 and TRBJ2-7; D call uncertain. This CDR3 is built from 14 residues. V was pared by 5 bases and J by 1 base, with 12 bases between. Looked up from germline, CDR1 is SEHNR and CDR2 is FQNEAQ (reference sequence). CDR3 region: CASSPLESSYEQYF. Written as DNA, the CDR3 is TGTGCCAGCAGCCCGCTAGAATCTTCCTACGAGCAGTACTTC.

The chain is built from TRBV28 and TRBJ2-7, with 8 bases aligning to TRBD2. The junction had 5 bases not matched to a gene; V was cut back by 3 bases and J by 4 bases. CDR1 MDHEN and CDR2 SYDVKM come from the germline V gene. There are 14 residues in the CDR3. CDR3 sequence reads: CASSFGRAIYEQYF. The CDR3 DNA reads as TGTGCCAGCAGTTTCGGGAGGGCGATATACGAGCAGTACTTC. The full variable domain, rest sourced from reference TRBV28 and TRBJ2-7, is DVKVTQSSRYLVKRTGEKVFLECVQDMDHENMFWYRQDPGLGLRLIYFSYDVKMKEKGDIPEGYSVSREKKERFSLILESASTNQTSMYLCASSFGRAIYEQYFGPGTRLTVT.

This chain links TRBV6-5 with TRBJ2-1; D is undetermined. The CDR3 extends over 13 amino acids. Per the germline V gene, CDR1 is MNHEY and CDR2 is SVGAGI. Trimming took 10 bases from V and 3 from J, leaving 13 bases between them. As DNA, the CDR3 is TGTGCCACCGTTACACAGCACTACAATGAGCAGTTCTTC. Translation: CATVTQHYNEQFF.

The chain links TRBV11-2 to TRBJ2-5, with unresolved D. CDR1 and CDR2 from the germline V gene are SGHAT and FQNNGV. CDR3 length: 15 amino acids. Deletions cut 5 bases from V and 5 bases from J, with 18 bases between. The CDR3, as DNA: TGTGCCAGCAGCCCGAAAGAGGTTTCGAGGGAGACCCAGTACTTC. It encodes CASSPKEVSRETQYF.

This clone was observed a few times. The chain has TRBV29-1 and TRBJ2-2, with TRBD1 matching 7 bases. The CDR3 runs 12 residues. Unmatched junction bases numbered 2, after V lost 4 bases and J lost 6 bases. CDR1 SQVTM and CDR2 ANQGSEA come from the germline V gene. The CDR3 DNA reads as TGCAGCGTTGCGCAGGGGGCCGGGGAGCTGTTTTTT. Amino acid sequence: CSVAQGAGELFF.

The CDR3 DNA sequence: TGTGCCAGCAGCCCTGGGACATCCTATGGCTACACCTTC. It codes for CASSPGTSYGYTF. The chain has TRBV9 and TRBJ1-2; a possible D gene is TRBD1 (6 bases). The germline V and J ends were trimmed by 4 bases and 4 bases, with 11 bases remaining between them. CDR1 SGDLS and CDR2 YYNGEE come from the germline V gene. The CDR3 sequence is 13 residues long.

The chain joins TRBV27 to TRBJ1-5; maybe TRBD1 (6 bases). This CDR3 has 15 amino acids. Trimming took off 0 bases at V and 3 bases at J, with 9 bases between the two ends. Germline V gives CDR1 MNHEY, CDR2 SMNVEV (reference sequence). CDR3: CASSLSGGPNQPQHF. The CDR3 DNA follows: TGTGCCAGCAGTTTATCGGGGGGGCCCAATCAGCCCCAGCATTTT.

In nucleotides, the CDR3 is TGTGCCAGCAGCGTACCTACTAGGGTGGGGTCCGGGGCCAACGTCCTGACTTTC. Protein product: CASSVPTRVGSGANVLTF. The chain uses TRBV9 and TRBJ2-6, with D maybe TRBD2 (5 bases). Germline V gene lookup returns CDR1 SGDLS and CDR2 YYNGEE. Trimming stripped 1 base from V and 4 bases from J, with 18 bases between. CDR3 size: 18 residues.

This clone came up once. V is TRBV18 and J is TRBJ2-7, with 10 nucleotides matching TRBD2. The germline CDR1 and CDR2 sequences are KGHSH and LQKENI. The V gene end was trimmed by 4 bases and the J gene end by 3 bases; junction bases not matched to a gene: 6. CDR3 length: 15 amino acids. CDR3 amino acids: CASSLLAGANYEQYF. In nucleotides, the CDR3 is TGTGCCAGCTCACTTCTAGCGGGAGCGAACTACGAGCAGTACTTC.

The chain uses TRBV11-2 and TRBJ2-2, with 8 bases that match TRBD2. Unmatched junction bases numbered 8, after V lost 4 bases and J lost 4 bases. Germline V gives CDR1 SGHAT, CDR2 FQNNGV. The CDR3 runs to 16 residues. The CDR3 region has the DNA TGTGCCAGCAGCTCCGGGACTAGAGCCTTCACCGGGGAGCTGTTTTTT. This sequence encodes CASSSGTRAFTGELFF. Variable domain in full (rest from reference TRBV11-2 and TRBJ2-2): EAGVAQSPRYKIIEKRQSVAFWCNPISGHATLYWYQQILGQGPKLLIQFQNNGVVDDSQLPKDRFSAERLKGVDSTLKIQPAKLEDSAVYLCASSSGTRAFTGELFFGEGSRLTVL.

This chain links TRBV6-2 or TRBV6-3 with TRBJ2-7; D remains ambiguous. CDR3 length equals 12 residues. The germline V and J ends were trimmed by 8 bases and 0 bases, with 8 bases remaining between them. Germline lookup yields CDR1 MNHEY and CDR2 SVGEGT. The CDR3 spells CASGHSSYEQYF. In DNA, the CDR3 is TGTGCCAGCGGCCACAGCTCCTACGAGCAGTACTTC.

This clone is a singleton in its sample. The chain employs TRBV7-2 and TRBJ2-1, with 12 bases identical to TRBD2. The CDR3 has 16 amino acids. Per the germline V gene, CDR1 is SGHTA and CDR2 is FQGNSA. J gave up 4 bases and V 5 bases, and 6 bases lay outside the gene matches. The CDR3 bases are TGTGCCAGCAGCCCTAGGACTAGCGGGATGTACAATGAGCAGTTCTTC. Its protein is CASSPRTSGMYNEQFF.